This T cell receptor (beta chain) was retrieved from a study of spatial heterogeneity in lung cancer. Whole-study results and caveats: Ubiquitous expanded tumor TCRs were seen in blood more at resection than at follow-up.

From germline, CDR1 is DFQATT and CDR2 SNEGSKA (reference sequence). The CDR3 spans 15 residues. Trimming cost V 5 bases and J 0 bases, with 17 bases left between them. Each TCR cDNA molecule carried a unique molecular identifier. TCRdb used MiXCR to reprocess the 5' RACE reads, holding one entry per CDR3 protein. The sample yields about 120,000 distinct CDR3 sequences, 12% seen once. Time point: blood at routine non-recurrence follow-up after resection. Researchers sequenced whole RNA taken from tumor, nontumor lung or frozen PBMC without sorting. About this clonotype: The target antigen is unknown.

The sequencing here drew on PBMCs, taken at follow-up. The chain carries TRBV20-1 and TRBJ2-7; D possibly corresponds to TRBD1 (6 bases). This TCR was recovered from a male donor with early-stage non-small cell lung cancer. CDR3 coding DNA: TGCAGTGCTCCGAAACGGGACACCTCCTCCTACGAGCAGTACTTC. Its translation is CSAPKRDTSSYEQYF.